The entry below describes one T cell receptor (beta chain). Additional DNA sequences in this sample encode the identical CDR3. These data come from a study of blood T cell repertoires in COVID-19. Background on the study: Samples taken during acute and convalescent COVID-19 were collected in the United States, Italy and Spain. The analysed material was cDNA or gDNA that came from T cells, B-cell-depleted T cells, or PBMCs.

The authors' processing: Amplifying reference gene primers gave estimates of nucleated cell counts. The method was immunoSEQ multiplex PCR; TCRdb's version includes in-frame clones alone and lacks a portion of them. The DNA was the basis for D and trimming; V, J and clone size are from that table. Among hundreds of thousands of clones listed, approximately 89% were seen once. V lost 4 bases and J lost 4, with 5 bases in between. The CDR3 has 12 residues. Per the germline V gene, CDR1 is MNHEY and CDR2 is SMNVEV (reference sequence). V and J are TRBV27 and TRBJ1-3; D remains unclear. The sequence was obtained from a woman aged 60-75 years who had recovered from COVID-19. Sequenced sample: peripheral blood. CDR3 DNA: TGTGCCAGCAGTTCGGGGGGAAACACCATATATTTT. As protein: CASSSGGNTIYF.